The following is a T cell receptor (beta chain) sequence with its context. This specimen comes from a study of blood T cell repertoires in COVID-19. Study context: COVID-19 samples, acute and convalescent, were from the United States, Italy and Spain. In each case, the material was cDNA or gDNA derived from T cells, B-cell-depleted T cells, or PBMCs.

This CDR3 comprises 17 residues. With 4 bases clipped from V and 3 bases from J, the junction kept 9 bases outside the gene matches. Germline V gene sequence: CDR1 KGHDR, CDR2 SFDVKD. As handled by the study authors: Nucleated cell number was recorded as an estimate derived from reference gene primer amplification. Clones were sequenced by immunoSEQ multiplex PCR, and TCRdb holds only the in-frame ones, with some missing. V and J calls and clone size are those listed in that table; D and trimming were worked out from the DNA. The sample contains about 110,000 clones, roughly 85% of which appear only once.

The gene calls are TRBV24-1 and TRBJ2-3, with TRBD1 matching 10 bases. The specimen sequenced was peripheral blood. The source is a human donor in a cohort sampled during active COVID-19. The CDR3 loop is CATSDRLTGGPTDTQYF. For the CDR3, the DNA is TGTGCCACCAGTGACCGCTTGACAGGGGGCCCGACAGATACGCAGTATTTT.